This note documents a single T cell receptor (beta chain) sequence. Antigen unknown. PCR used 60 Vbeta primers and 13 Jbeta primers. Here immunoSEQ multiplex PCR was the method, and the copy in TCRdb shows in-frame clones only, minus some. The sample consists of 150,000 to 170,000 clones, about 85% of them appearing once. This sample is drawn from a study of cytomegalovirus exposure and HLA in healthy donors. Study-wide results and limits: Later work found most CMV-associated TCR beta chains apparently HLA-restricted.

Germline CDR1 reads SGHRS; CDR2 reads YFSETQ. V was clipped by 4 bases and J by 2 bases; unmatched bases: 17. The CDR3 covers 20 residues. The chain joins TRBV5-1 to TRBJ2-6; 8 bases map to TRBD1. The TCR originated in a man under 40 in good health and CMV-seropositive. Sample: PBMCs. The CDR3 sequence is CASSLHSGSGGAPGANVLTF. The CDR3 DNA is TGCGCCAGCAGCCTCCATTCCGGGTCAGGGGGCGCCCCTGGGGCCAACGTCCTGACTTTC.